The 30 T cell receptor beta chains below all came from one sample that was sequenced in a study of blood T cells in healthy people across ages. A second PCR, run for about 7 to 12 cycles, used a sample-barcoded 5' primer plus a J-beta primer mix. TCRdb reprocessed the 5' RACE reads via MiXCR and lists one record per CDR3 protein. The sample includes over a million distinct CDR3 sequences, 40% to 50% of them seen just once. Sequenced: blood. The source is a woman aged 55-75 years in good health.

The CDR3 nucleotides read TGTGCCAGCAGGGGGTCAGGTAATTATGGCTACACCTTC. This gives the protein CASRGSGNYGYTF. The gene calls are TRBV27 and TRBJ1-2; D call uncertain. The CDR3 length is 13 residues. Germline V gene lookup returns CDR1 MNHEY and CDR2 SMNVEV (reference sequence). Trimming stripped 6 bases from V and 5 bases from J, with 13 bases between.

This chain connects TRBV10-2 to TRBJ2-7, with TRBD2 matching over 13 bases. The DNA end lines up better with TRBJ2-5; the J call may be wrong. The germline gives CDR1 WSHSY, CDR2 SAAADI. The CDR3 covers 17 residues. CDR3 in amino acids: CASSDPGLAGRRETQYF. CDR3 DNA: TGCGCCAGCAGTGATCCGGGACTAGCGGGGCGAAGAGAGACCCAGTACTTC.

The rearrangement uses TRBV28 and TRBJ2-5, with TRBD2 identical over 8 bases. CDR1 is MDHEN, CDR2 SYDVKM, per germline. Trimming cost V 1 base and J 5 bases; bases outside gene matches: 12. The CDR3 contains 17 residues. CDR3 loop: CASSLFPAGGPRETQYF. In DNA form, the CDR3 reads TGTGCCAGCAGTTTATTCCCGGCGGGAGGTCCCCGGGAGACCCAGTACTTC.

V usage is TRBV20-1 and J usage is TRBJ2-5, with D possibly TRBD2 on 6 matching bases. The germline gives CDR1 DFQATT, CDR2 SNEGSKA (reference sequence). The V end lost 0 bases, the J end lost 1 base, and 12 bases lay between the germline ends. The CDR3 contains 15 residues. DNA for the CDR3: TGCAGTGCTAGAGATCCCGGGACTGGCCAAGAGACCCAGTACTTC. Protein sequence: CSARDPGTGQETQYF.

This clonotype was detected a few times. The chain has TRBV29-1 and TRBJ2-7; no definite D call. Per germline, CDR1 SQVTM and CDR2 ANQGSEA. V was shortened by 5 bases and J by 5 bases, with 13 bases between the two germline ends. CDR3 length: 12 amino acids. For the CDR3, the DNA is TGCAGCGTTCTCAGTGGCGGTAACGAGCAGTACTTC. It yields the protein CSVLSGGNEQYF.

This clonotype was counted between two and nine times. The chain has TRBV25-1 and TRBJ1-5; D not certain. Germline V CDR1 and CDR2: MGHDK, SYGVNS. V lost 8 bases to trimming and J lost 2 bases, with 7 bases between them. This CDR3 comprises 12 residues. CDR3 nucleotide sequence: TGTGCCAGCGGGGTCGGCAATCAGCCCCAGCATTTT. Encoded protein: CASGVGNQPQHF.

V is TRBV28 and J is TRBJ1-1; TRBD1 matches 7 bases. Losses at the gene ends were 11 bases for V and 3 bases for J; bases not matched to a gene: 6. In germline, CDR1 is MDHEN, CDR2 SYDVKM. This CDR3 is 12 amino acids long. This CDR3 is CAGGTVHTEAFF. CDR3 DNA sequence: TGTGCCGGCGGGACAGTCCACACTGAAGCTTTCTTT. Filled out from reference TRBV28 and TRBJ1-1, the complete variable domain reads DVKVTQSSRYLVKRTGEKVFLECVQDMDHENMFWYRQDPGLGLRLIYFSYDVKMKEKGDIPEGYSVSREKKERFSLILESASTNQTSMYLCAGGTVHTEAFFGQGTRLTVV.

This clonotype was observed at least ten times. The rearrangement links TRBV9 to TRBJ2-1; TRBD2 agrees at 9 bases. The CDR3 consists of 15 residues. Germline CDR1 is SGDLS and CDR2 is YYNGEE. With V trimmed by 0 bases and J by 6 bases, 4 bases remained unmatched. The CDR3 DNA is TGTGCCAGCAGCGTAGCGACTAGCGGACGCAATGAGCAGTTCTTC. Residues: CASSVATSGRNEQFF.

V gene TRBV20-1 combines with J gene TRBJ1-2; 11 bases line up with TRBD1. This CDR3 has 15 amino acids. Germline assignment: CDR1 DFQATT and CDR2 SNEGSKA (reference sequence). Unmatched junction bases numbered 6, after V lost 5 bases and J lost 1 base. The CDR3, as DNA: TGCAGTGCTCCACGGGGACAGGGGGTTAACTATGGCTACACCTTC. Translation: CSAPRGQGVNYGYTF.

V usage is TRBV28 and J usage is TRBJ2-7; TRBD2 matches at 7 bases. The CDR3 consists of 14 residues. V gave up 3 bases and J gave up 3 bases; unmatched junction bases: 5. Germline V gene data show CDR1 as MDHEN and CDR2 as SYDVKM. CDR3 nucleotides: TGTGCCAGCAGTTTCCCCCAGCGGGACTACGAGCAGTACTTC. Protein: CASSFPQRDYEQYF.

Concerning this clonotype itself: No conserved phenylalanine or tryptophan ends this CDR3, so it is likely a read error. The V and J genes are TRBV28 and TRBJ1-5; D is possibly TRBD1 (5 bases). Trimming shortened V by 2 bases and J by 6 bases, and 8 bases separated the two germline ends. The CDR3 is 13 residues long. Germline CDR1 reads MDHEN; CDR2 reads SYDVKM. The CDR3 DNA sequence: TGTGCCAGCAGTTTAGTAGGGGCTCAGCCCCAGCATTCT. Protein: CASSLVGAQPQHS.

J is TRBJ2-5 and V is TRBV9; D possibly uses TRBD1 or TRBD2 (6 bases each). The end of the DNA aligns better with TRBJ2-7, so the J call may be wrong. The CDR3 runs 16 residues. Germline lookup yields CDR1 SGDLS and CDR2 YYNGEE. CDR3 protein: CASSVATGARPYEQYF. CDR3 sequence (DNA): TGTGCCAGCAGCGTAGCTACGGGGGCGCGACCCTACGAGCAGTACTTC.

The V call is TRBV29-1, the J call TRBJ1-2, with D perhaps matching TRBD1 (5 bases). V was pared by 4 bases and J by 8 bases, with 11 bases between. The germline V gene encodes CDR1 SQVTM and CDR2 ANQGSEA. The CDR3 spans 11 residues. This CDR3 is CSVAREWGYTF. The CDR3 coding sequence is TGCAGCGTTGCCAGGGAATGGGGCTACACCTTC.

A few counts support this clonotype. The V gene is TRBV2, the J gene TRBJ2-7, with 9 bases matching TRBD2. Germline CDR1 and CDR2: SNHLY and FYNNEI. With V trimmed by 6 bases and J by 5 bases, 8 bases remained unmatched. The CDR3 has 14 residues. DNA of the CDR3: TGTGCCAGCAGGCCGGGACTAGCAGTCCACGAGCAGTACTTC. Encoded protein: CASRPGLAVHEQYF.

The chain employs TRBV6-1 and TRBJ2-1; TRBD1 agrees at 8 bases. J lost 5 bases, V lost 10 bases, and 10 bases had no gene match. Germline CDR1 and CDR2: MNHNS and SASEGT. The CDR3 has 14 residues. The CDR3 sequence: CATEDRAYNNEQFF. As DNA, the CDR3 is TGTGCCACAGAGGACAGGGCCTACAACAATGAGCAGTTCTTC.

The CDR3 DNA reads as TGTGCCAGCAGGAGAACGGGAGTTTATGACAAGCAGTACTTC. Translated: CASRRTGVYDKQYF. This chain links TRBV25-1 with TRBJ2-7; perhaps TRBD2 as D (6 bases). This CDR3 region has 14 residues. Per germline, CDR1 MGHDK and CDR2 SYGVNS. Trimming stripped 6 bases from V and 8 bases from J, with 20 bases between.

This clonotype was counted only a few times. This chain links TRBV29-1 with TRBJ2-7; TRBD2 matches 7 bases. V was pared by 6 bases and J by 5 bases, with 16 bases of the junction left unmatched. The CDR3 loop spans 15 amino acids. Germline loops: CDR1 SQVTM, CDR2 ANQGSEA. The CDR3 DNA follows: TGCAGCGTCCCGGGAGGCGACCCTCTTTTTAACGAGCAGTACTTC. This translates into CSVPGGDPLFNEQYF.

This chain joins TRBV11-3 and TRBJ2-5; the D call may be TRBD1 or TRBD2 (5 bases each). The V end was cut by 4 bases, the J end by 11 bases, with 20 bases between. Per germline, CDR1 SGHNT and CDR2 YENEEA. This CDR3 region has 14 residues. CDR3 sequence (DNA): TGTGCCAGCAGCTCCGACAGAGAAAGTTGGGAGCAGTACTTC. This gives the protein CASSSDRESWEQYF.

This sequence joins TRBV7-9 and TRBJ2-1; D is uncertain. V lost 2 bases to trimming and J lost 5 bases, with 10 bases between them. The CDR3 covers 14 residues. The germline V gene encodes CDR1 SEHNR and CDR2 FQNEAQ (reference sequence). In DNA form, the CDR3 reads TGTGCCAGCAGCTTATCCTTCAGAAACAATGAGCAGTTCTTC. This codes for CASSLSFRNNEQFF.

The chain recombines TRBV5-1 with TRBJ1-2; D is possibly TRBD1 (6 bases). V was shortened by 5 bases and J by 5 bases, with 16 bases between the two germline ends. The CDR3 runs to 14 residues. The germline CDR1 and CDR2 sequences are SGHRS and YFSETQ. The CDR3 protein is CASRLQDRFYGYTF. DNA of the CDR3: TGCGCCAGCAGACTTCAGGACAGATTTTATGGCTACACCTTC.

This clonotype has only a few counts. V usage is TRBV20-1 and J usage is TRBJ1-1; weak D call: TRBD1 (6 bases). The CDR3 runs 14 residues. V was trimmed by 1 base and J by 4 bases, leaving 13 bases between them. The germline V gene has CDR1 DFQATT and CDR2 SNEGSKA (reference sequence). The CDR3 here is CSARVTGRSTEAFF. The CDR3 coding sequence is TGCAGTGCTAGAGTTACAGGGAGGAGCACTGAAGCTTTCTTT.

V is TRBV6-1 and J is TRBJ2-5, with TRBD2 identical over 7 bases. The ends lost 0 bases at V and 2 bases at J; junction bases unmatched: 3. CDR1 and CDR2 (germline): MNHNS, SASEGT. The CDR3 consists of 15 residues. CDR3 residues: CASSEALGGQETQYF. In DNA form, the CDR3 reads TGTGCCAGCAGTGAAGCGCTCGGGGGGCAAGAGACCCAGTACTTC.

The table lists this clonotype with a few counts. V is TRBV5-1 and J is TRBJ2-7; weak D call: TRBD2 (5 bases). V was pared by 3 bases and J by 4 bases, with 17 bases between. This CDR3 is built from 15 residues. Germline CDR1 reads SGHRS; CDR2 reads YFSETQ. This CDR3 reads CASSSSGPYGYEQYF. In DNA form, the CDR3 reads TGCGCCAGCAGCTCGAGCGGCCCCTACGGATACGAGCAGTACTTC.

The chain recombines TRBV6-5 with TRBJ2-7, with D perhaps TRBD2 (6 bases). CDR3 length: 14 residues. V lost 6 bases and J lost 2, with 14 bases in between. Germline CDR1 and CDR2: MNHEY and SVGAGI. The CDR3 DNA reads TGTGCCAGCAGCGACGGGAGTTTCACCTACGAGCAGTACTTC. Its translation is CASSDGSFTYEQYF.

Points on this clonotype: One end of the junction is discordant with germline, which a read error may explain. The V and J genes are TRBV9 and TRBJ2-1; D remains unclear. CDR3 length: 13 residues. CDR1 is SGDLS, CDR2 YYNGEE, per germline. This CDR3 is CASSVLRATERFF. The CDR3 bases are TGTGCCAGCAGCGTACTCCGCGCCACTGAGCGGTTCTTC.

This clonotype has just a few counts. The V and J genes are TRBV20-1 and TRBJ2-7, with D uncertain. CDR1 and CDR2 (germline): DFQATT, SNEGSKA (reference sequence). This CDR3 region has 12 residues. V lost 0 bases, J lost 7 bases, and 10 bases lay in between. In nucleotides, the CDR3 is TGCAGTGCTAGAGATATGGGTTCTGAGCAGTACTTC. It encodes CSARDMGSEQYF.

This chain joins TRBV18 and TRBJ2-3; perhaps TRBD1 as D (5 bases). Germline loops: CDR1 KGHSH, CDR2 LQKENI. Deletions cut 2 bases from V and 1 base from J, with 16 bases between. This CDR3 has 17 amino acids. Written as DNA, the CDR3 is TGTGCCAGCTCACCAAGCCCGAGATGGGGCCGCACAGATACGCAGTATTTT. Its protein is CASSPSPRWGRTDTQYF.

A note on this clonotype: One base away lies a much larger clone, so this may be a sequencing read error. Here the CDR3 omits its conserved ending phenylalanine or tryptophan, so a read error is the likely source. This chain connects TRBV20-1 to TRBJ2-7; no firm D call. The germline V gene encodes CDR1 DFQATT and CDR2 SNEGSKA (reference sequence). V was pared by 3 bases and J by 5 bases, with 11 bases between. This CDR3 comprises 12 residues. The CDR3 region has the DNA TGCAGTGCTAGCCGCGAACCGGACGAGCAGTACTTA. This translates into CSASREPDEQYL.

The CDR3 reads CSADGDKSSETQYF. The CDR3 bases are TGCAGTGCCGACGGGGACAAATCCTCAGAGACCCAGTACTTC. V usage is TRBV20-1 and J usage is TRBJ2-5; TRBD1 might be the D (6 bases). The length of the CDR3 is 14 residues. The germline V gene encodes CDR1 DFQATT and CDR2 SNEGSKA (reference sequence). Deletions cut 6 bases from V and 4 bases from J, with 18 bases between.

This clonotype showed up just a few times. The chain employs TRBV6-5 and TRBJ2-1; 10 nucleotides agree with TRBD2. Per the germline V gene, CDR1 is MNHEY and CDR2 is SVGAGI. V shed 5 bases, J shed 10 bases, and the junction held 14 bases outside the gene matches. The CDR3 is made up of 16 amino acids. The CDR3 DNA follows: TGTGCCAGCAGTCCCCTAGCGGGGGCATCAAACGCAGAGCAGTTCTTC. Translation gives CASSPLAGASNAEQFF.